Shown below are 27 T cell receptor beta chains from a single sample sequenced in a study of T cells in Graves' hyperthyroidism and ophthalmopathy. TCR beta CDR3 region amplification was performed from RNA transcripts. TCR CDR3 underwent first-round RT-PCR with the HTBI primer set. TCRdb reprocessed the multiplex PCR reads with MiXCR, giving one entry per CDR3 protein. The table lists approximately 400,000 distinct CDR3 sequences, 14% of them singletons, with approximately 10% in the top ten. Material: blood. These receptors originate from a woman aged 60-75 years with Graves' hyperthyroidism.

The CDR3 region has the DNA TGTGCCAGCAGCCAAGAGATCTATGGCTACACCTTC. Encoded protein: CASSQEIYGYTF. The chain combines TRBV4-2 with TRBJ1-2; D is undetermined. The germline gives CDR1 LGHNA, CDR2 YNFKEQ. The CDR3 consists of 12 residues. Trimming took off 0 bases at V and 4 bases at J, with 3 bases between the two ends.

There are many counts of this clonotype. This sequence joins TRBV3-1 and TRBJ1-2; D is perhaps TRBD1 (5 bases). This CDR3 comprises 15 residues. Germline CDR1 is LGHDT and CDR2 is YNNKEL (reference sequence). Trimming removed 4 bases from V and 8 bases from J, with 20 bases in between. The CDR3 here is CASSPRTNGRDGYTF. DNA of the CDR3: TGTGCCAGCAGCCCGCGGACGAACGGGAGGGACGGCTACACCTTC.

In this sample, this clonotype turned up many times. The chain has TRBV7-9 and TRBJ1-2; D is possibly TRBD1 (5 bases). Germline loops: CDR1 SEHNR, CDR2 FQNEAQ (reference sequence). V gave up 7 bases and J gave up 4 bases, with 16 bases separating them. The CDR3 spans 14 residues. CDR3 protein: CASTYGQGIYGYTF. The CDR3 coding sequence is TGTGCCAGCACCTACGGGCAGGGAATCTATGGCTACACCTTC.

This chain links TRBV20-1 with TRBJ2-1; 12 bases are a match to TRBD2. The CDR3 runs to 15 residues. Unmatched junction bases numbered 9, after V lost 6 bases and J lost 6 bases. In germline, CDR1 is DFQATT, CDR2 SNEGSKA (reference sequence). This CDR3 is CSATALAGGANEQFF. In DNA form, the CDR3 reads TGCAGTGCCACGGCCCTAGCGGGAGGGGCCAATGAGCAGTTCTTC.

J is TRBJ2-7 and V is TRBV19; 8 positions agree with TRBD1. V was pared by 6 bases and J by 2 bases, with 9 bases of the junction left unmatched. In germline, CDR1 is LNHDA, CDR2 SQIVND (reference sequence). The CDR3 has 15 residues. CDR3 loop: CASSLQGVPAYEQYF. In DNA, the CDR3 is TGTGCCAGTAGCTTACAGGGGGTACCTGCCTACGAGCAGTACTTC.

In its sample, this clonotype was seen many times. The V gene is TRBV20-1, the J gene TRBJ2-7, with 13 bases identical to TRBD2. V dropped 6 bases and J dropped 2; count of bases not matched to a gene: 7. Germline CDR1 and CDR2: DFQATT and SNEGSKA (reference sequence). The CDR3 is 15 amino acids. CDR3 DNA sequence: TGCAGTGCCGAGCCCGGGACTAGCGGGACCTACGAGCAGTACTTC. Translated, it gives CSAEPGTSGTYEQYF.

This clonotype has a count of ten or more. The chain recombines TRBV2 with TRBJ2-5; D unclear. The CDR3 loop spans 13 amino acids. Germline V gene sequence: CDR1 SNHLY, CDR2 FYNNEI. With 8 bases removed from V and 1 base from J, the gap between germline ends came to 11 bases. The CDR3 loop reads CASGQATQETQYF. CDR3 coding DNA: TGTGCCAGCGGGCAGGCTACCCAAGAGACCCAGTACTTC.

Turning to this clonotype: Just one base apart from a much larger clone, this may be a read error. This chain joins TRBV29-1 and TRBJ1-4, with D unresolved. Trimming removed 6 bases at V and 5 bases at J, with 13 bases between. The CDR3 is made up of 13 amino acids. The germline gives CDR1 SQVTM, CDR2 ANQGSEA. The CDR3 protein is CSVYSATNEKLFF. In nucleotides, the CDR3 is TGCAGCGTATACAGTGCTACAAATGAAAAACTGTTTTTT.

The sample holds a few counts of this clonotype. This rearrangement joins TRBV3-1 to TRBJ2-2; 9 bases are shared with TRBD1. J gave up 4 bases and V 3 bases, and 6 bases lay outside the gene matches. CDR1 and CDR2 from the germline V gene are LGHDT and YNNKEL (reference sequence). The CDR3 is 16 residues long. CDR3 protein: CASSQYRGLFTGELFF. CDR3 in DNA: TGTGCCAGCAGCCAGTACAGGGGGCTGTTCACCGGGGAGCTGTTTTTT.

This chain uses TRBV20-1 with TRBJ1-2; 9 positions match TRBD1. J gave up 2 bases and V 0 bases, and 7 bases lay outside the gene matches. The CDR3 spans 16 residues. Looked up from germline, CDR1 is DFQATT and CDR2 is SNEGSKA (reference sequence). The CDR3 DNA is TGCAGTGCTAGAGATAAATTGACAGGGGGAAACTATGGCTACACCTTC. Its translation: CSARDKLTGGNYGYTF.

This clonotype came up many times. The chain is built from TRBV6-1 and TRBJ2-7; D ambiguous. V lost 7 bases to trimming and J lost 2 bases, with 21 bases between them. The CDR3 length is 16 residues. Germline lookup yields CDR1 MNHNS and CDR2 SASEGT. This chain's CDR3 is CASILLSRAVTYEQYF. The CDR3 DNA sequence: TGTGCCAGCATCCTCCTCTCCCGGGCGGTTACCTACGAGCAGTACTTC.

This clonotype has only a few counts. The chain carries TRBV6-1 and TRBJ2-7, with TRBD1 as a possible D gene (5 bases). This CDR3 is built from 12 residues. The ends were cut back, 7 bases at V and 5 bases at J, with 12 bases in the middle. Germline-derived CDR1 and CDR2 are MNHNS and SASEGT. The CDR3 spells CASTPARDEQYF. The CDR3 DNA sequence: TGTGCCAGCACCCCAGCCAGGGACGAGCAGTACTTC.

This rearrangement joins TRBV29-1 to TRBJ2-3, with 10 positions matching TRBD2. The germline V gene has CDR1 SQVTM and CDR2 ANQGSEA. Trimming removed 4 bases from V and 5 bases from J; junction bases left unmatched: 6. The CDR3 totals 14 residues. CDR3 region: CSVAVAGGQDTQYF. CDR3 bases: TGCAGCGTTGCAGTAGCGGGAGGACAAGATACGCAGTATTTT.

The chain carries TRBV20-1 and TRBJ2-2; D uncertain. Germline CDR1 and CDR2: DFQATT and SNEGSKA (reference sequence). Trimming left V 5 bases short and J 2 bases short, with 9 bases between. This CDR3 is built from 13 residues. The CDR3 is CSALGENTGELFF. The CDR3 coding sequence is TGCAGTGCTCTAGGAGAAAACACCGGGGAGCTGTTTTTT.

V usage is TRBV5-4 and J usage is TRBJ1-1; weak D call: TRBD1 (5 bases). This CDR3 has 14 residues. V lost 0 bases and J lost 8, with 14 bases in between. Germline CDR1 and CDR2: SGHNT and YYREEE (reference sequence). CDR3 protein: CASSLGGTRIEAFF. The CDR3 region has the DNA TGTGCCAGCAGCTTGGGGGGCACCCGCATCGAAGCTTTCTTT.

This clonotype was observed a handful of times. The CDR3 loop reads CASSVGWRETTDTQYF. CDR3 DNA sequence: TGTGCCAGCAGCGTAGGGTGGCGGGAAACGACAGATACGCAGTATTTT. V and J are TRBV9 and TRBJ2-3, with D perhaps TRBD2 (6 bases). Germline V gene sequence: CDR1 SGDLS, CDR2 YYNGEE. CDR3 length equals 16 residues. V was trimmed by 0 bases and J by 3 bases, leaving 14 bases between them.

The chain employs TRBV7-2 and TRBJ1-3; a weak D match, TRBD1 (5 bases). CDR3 length: 15 residues. In germline, CDR1 is SGHTA, CDR2 FQGNSA. Between the trimmed V and J ends, which lost 5 bases and 0 bases, there was a span of 11 bases. CDR3 residues: CASSNRRHSGNTIYF. The CDR3 bases are TGTGCCAGCAGCAACAGGCGTCACTCTGGAAACACCATATATTTT. Full variable domain (missing parts from reference TRBV7-2 and TRBJ1-3): GAGVSQSPSNKVTEKGKDVELRCDPISGHTALYWYRQSLGQGLEFLIYFQGNSAPDKSGLPSDRFSAERTGGSVSTLTIQRTQQEDSAVYLCASSNRRHSGNTIYFGEGSWLTVV.

This clonotype was observed many times. The chain recombines TRBV20-1 with TRBJ1-2; D unclear. V was pared by 0 bases and J by 8 bases, with 13 bases between. CDR3 size: 13 residues. Germline V gives CDR1 DFQATT, CDR2 SNEGSKA (reference sequence). The chain's CDR3 is CSARDLEWRGYTF. In nucleotides, the CDR3 is TGCAGTGCTAGAGATCTCGAATGGCGGGGCTACACCTTC.

This clonotype was counted ten times or more. V gene TRBV20-1 combines with J gene TRBJ2-7, with TRBD1 identical over 9 bases. V dropped 5 bases and J dropped 2; count of bases not matched to a gene: 7. The CDR3 has 14 amino acids. Germline values: CDR1 DFQATT, CDR2 SNEGSKA (reference sequence). In nucleotides, the CDR3 is TGCAGTGCTCCGATGACAGGGGGTGCCTACGAGCAGTACTTC. Its protein is CSAPMTGGAYEQYF.

The CDR3 here is CASRPSGRLDTQYF. Here the CDR3 DNA reads TGCGCCAGCAGGCCTAGCGGGAGATTAGATACGCAGTATTTT. The rearrangement joins TRBV10-2 to TRBJ2-3; 10 positions agree with TRBD2. Trimming at V came to 6 bases and at J to 5 bases, leaving 5 bases not matched to a gene. Germline lookup yields CDR1 WSHSY and CDR2 SAAADI. The CDR3 consists of 14 residues.

At least ten counts were recorded for this clonotype. The chain recombines TRBV18 with TRBJ2-5, with D perhaps TRBD2 (6 bases). CDR3 length: 15 residues. CDR1 KGHSH and CDR2 LQKENI come from the germline V gene. V was cut by 0 bases and J by 5 bases, with 13 bases left in between. The CDR3 spells CASSPPRGAGETQYF. CDR3 nucleotides: TGTGCCAGCTCACCACCGAGAGGGGCGGGGGAGACCCAGTACTTC.

V gene TRBV3-1 combines with J gene TRBJ2-2; D perhaps matches TRBD2 (5 bases). The CDR3 is 14 amino acids. V dropped 8 bases and J dropped 0 bases, with 10 bases sitting between them. Germline V gives CDR1 LGHDT, CDR2 YNNKEL (reference sequence). The CDR3 DNA is TGTGCCAGCGCCCGCGGGCCGAACACCGGGGAGCTGTTTTTT. Its protein is CASARGPNTGELFF. Supplemented by reference TRBV3-1 and TRBJ2-2, the full variable domain reads DTAVSQTPKYLVTQMGNDKSIKCEQNLGHDTMYWYKQDSKKFLKIMFSYNNKELIINETVPNRFSPKSPDKAHLNLHINSLELGDSAVYFCASARGPNTGELFFGEGSRLTVL.

This clonotype was seen ten or more times. This sequence joins TRBV5-1 and TRBJ2-7, with D possibly TRBD2 on 6 matching bases. Deletions cut 5 bases from V and 3 bases from J, with 12 bases between. CDR3 size: 13 residues. The germline gives CDR1 SGHRS, CDR2 YFSETQ. CDR3 in amino acids: CASSAGYVYEQYF. The CDR3 region has the DNA TGCGCCAGCAGTGCGGGGTACGTCTACGAGCAGTACTTC.

The chain uses TRBV5-1 and TRBJ2-1; 9 nucleotides match TRBD1. Germline V gene data show CDR1 as SGHRS and CDR2 as YFSETQ. CDR3 length equals 14 residues. The CDR3 is CASGQGSSYNEQFF. The CDR3 DNA follows: TGCGCTTCCGGACAGGGGAGCTCCTACAATGAGCAGTTCTTC.

The chain links TRBV20-1 to TRBJ1-5; D possibly corresponds to TRBD1 (5 bases). The V end lost 0 bases, the J end lost 6 bases, and 12 bases lay between the germline ends. The germline gives CDR1 DFQATT, CDR2 SNEGSKA (reference sequence). The CDR3 length is 14 residues. Here the CDR3 reads CSARDPEGSQPQHF. CDR3 DNA: TGCAGTGCTAGAGATCCAGAGGGGTCTCAGCCCCAGCATTTT.

This clonotype showed up many times. V is TRBV7-9 and J is TRBJ2-5; 7 bases fit TRBD1. CDR3 length: 14 amino acids. V lost 5 bases and J lost 1; bases outside the gene matches: 4. Germline-derived CDR1 and CDR2 are SEHNR and FQNEAQ (reference sequence). CDR3 sequence: CASSPDRAQETQYF. The DNA of the CDR3 is TGTGCCAGCAGCCCCGACAGGGCCCAAGAGACCCAGTACTTC.

This clonotype was detected many times. The rearrangement links TRBV6-1 to TRBJ1-2; 10 bases match TRBD1. The CDR3 contains 14 residues. Unmatched junction bases numbered 6, after V lost 4 bases and J lost 7 bases. CDR1 is MNHNS and CDR2 is SASEGT in the germline V gene. The CDR3 region is CASSVWTGGGGYTF. The CDR3 bases are TGTGCCAGCAGTGTGTGGACAGGGGGTGGTGGCTACACCTTC.